Included here is one T cell receptor (beta chain) sequence, with context. Its antigen is not yet known. No base quality information exists; no much larger clone differs at one position. The sample comes from a study of cytomegalovirus exposure and HLA in healthy donors (TCRdb year 2017). About the investigation overall: An earlier analysis of roughly 610 of the donors reported 276 Gb of sequence data and around 120 million unique TCR beta sequences obtained from some 170 million T cells. In the later analysis, no new phenotypic data were used to find candidate immune exposures; instead, reliance was placed on TCR beta sequences and their occurrence across donors. The study used immunosequencing to profile the T cell repertoires of more than 650 subjects and linked those repertoires to cytomegalovirus serostatus. About 300 gigabases of sequencing data and approximately 85 million unique TCR sequences were included in an early release covering under 650 HLA-typed donors. Among the roughly 410 genotyped donors, about 83% belonged to the genetic ancestry cluster associated with self-reported Caucasian donors. The study was designed to test whether signatures of past pathogen exposure could be identified by cataloging public T cell receptors. An earlier analysis of nearly 600 of the donors applied high-throughput TCR beta sequencing to assess whether each TCR beta V gene segment acted as functional or pseudogenic. Among roughly 370 genotyped donors of the cohort, an average of 235,054 unique TCR beta nucleotide sequences were sequenced per donor, around a sixth of them non-productive. Donor age, sex, ethnicity and CMV serostatus were collected together with the repertoire data. A later genetic analysis took genome-wide SNP genotypes for 398 of the 666 donors and used that subset as a discovery cohort. The number of donors typed differed by locus, with about 629-630 for A, B, C, DRB1 and DQB1, about 500 for DQA1, 606 for DPA1, and around 430 for DPB1. In a later analysis, previously published TCR beta repertoires from 666 donors were re-analyzed and high-resolution HLA genotyping was added so that TCR occurrence patterns could be studied. Roughly five DR-DQ haplotypes were treated as single units for association and clustering because of strong linkage in the cohort. All discovery cohort repertoires had been generated using a single sequencing platform. In addition to the first cohort of 666 subjects, a separate validation cohort of 100 to 150 different subjects was used. To predict cytomegalovirus infection status, the study combined high-throughput TCR immunosequencing, statistical association of individual TCRs with disease status, and machine learning. Class I and class II HLA loci were covered by the typing at four-digit resolution. Study-wide findings and limitations: The authors suggested that the approach could potentially be extended to other disease states and immunological phenotypes. In vitro tests confirmed that a few of the cytomegalovirus-associated TCR beta chains recognize cytomegalovirus antigens. Because HLA typing was unavailable for some donors at each locus, only the typed subset was used in association tests. Compared with equally common non-associated chains, HLA-associated TCR beta chains in a later analysis were more clonally expanded and had lower generation probabilities. For the cohort, immune exposure information was limited to CMV serostatus. Because counts were too low, roughly 17 rarely observed V segments, including chromosome 9 orphons, were left out of the earlier analysis of about 500 of the donors. In this cohort, only TCR beta chains were sequenced, and detectable features were limited by the absence of alpha or paired-chain data. Compared with the approximately 600-donor mean, donors in an Asian-associated ancestry cluster had fewer N-insertions in productive TCRs, according to a later genetic analysis. At a false discovery rate of 0.05, a later analysis linked approximately 18,000 TCR beta sequences to specific HLA alleles. Some IMGT-functional V segments, including TRBV6-2 and TRBV6-3, could not be distinguished by the 87-base-pair reads and were therefore excluded. An earlier analysis of approximately 600 of the donors showed that most TCR beta V segments appeared in productive rearrangements either about 90% or about 30% of the time, which broadly matched IMGT annotations. A further reported finding was that TCR beta sequences accurately predicted the HLA-A and HLA-B alleles for most subjects in the first cohort. The study listed around 160 TCR beta chains as associated with cytomegalovirus. According to a later analysis, TCR association rates differed among HLA loci, with DRB1 alleles showing the most associated TCRs and HLA-C alleles showing the fewest. According to a later analysis, parvovirus B19, influenza, CMV and Epstein-Barr virus appeared linked to several top co-occurrence clusters. Most TCR sequences were seen in very few donors, while some public TCRs were found in many individuals. In both the original and validation cohorts, the classifier was reported to diagnose cytomegalovirus status with high specificity and sensitivity. The presence/absence analyses assumed that sequencing depth was roughly uniform across donors, and that assumption may not be true. Correlated functional status among segregating V segments might reflect linkage disequilibrium, but an unknown experimental factor could not be ruled out. Assigning TCR associations to individual alleles was difficult when HLA alleles, especially DR and DQ, strongly co-occurred. A later genetic analysis associated a missense DCLRE1C variant with V-gene and J-gene trimming of TCR beta chains, and an independent cohort replicated the association. A later analysis found that most CMV-associated TCR beta chains appeared HLA-restricted, with HLA associations seemingly driven largely by CMV exposure. A cluster of highly shared sequence variants was judged likely to be a technical artifact of the sequencing pipeline.

Libraries were prepared through the immunoSEQ multiplex PCR assay. For the multiplex PCR, a mixture combining 60 forward primers for TCR Vbeta segments and 13 reverse primers for TCR Jbeta segments was used. A multiplex PCR assay on genomic DNA amplified the CDR3 region of rearranged TCR beta genes. The amplified TCR beta libraries were sequenced on the Illumina HiSeq System as 87-base-pair reads. As for the original processing: A later analysis tallied 80 million to 95 million unique TCR beta chains across the 700 or so repertoires, and some 10 million of those chains were shared by two or more donors. Raw reads were error-corrected and collapsed into unique sequences by a nearest-neighbor algorithm in which closely related sequences were merged to remove PCR and sequencing errors. To assign V, D and J gene segments, CDR3 sequences were aligned to IMGT reference sequences. For a sequence to be retained, at least a six-nucleotide match to both a V gene segment and a J gene segment was required. Rearrangements were called productive when the CDR3 lacked stop codons and stayed in frame with V and J; all others were non-productive. CDR3 was defined according to IMGT convention as the region running from the second conserved V-encoded cysteine to the conserved J-encoded phenylalanine. Sequences without an unambiguous match to a single V gene segment were excluded from the earlier analysis of about 640 of the donors. In an earlier analysis of 587 of the donors, V segments were called functional above 56.7% productive rearrangements and were called segregating when the between-donor standard deviation exceeded 5%. A statistical classification framework was developed to diagnose cytomegalovirus status using the catalog of TCR beta chain sequences. In a later analysis, V and J genes were assigned by comparing TCR nucleotide sequences against IMGT/GENE-DB human TR gene sequences. The TCRdist pipeline was used in a later analysis to assign CDR3 sequences and most-parsimonious VDJ recombination scenarios. In a later analysis, each TCR beta chain was defined by its CDR3 amino acid sequence together with its V-gene family, and reads lacking a unique V-gene family were excluded. A later analysis removed 500 to 600 highly shared, low-generation-probability nucleotide sequences to deal with suspected cross-contamination and a sequencing artifact. In a later analysis, a clonal expansion index was calculated for each public chain from normalized within-repertoire ranks of inferred template counts. Generation probabilities in a later analysis came from a VDJ recombination model fitted to out-of-frame rearrangements, and those results were checked against IGoR. Hypergeometric tests were used in a later analysis to score TCR-TCR, TCR-HLA and TCR-CMV co-occurrence, with a repertoire-size bias correction applied to the TCR pairs. A later analysis estimated false discovery rates by permuting HLA or CMV assignments 20 times. In a later analysis, co-occurring TCRs were grouped with DBSCAN, and TCRdist sequence similarity was added when clustering was performed within HLA-allele-positive subsets. Repertoires with fewer than 30,000 or more than 120,000 public chains, plus five repertoires with anomalous nucleotide sharing, were excluded from co-occurrence clustering. TCRdb provides this immuneACCESS table in a form limited to in-frame rearrangements. Some clones are lacking; in checked studies, under half of them reflect an unresolved V gene, and why the rest are absent is not known. V, J and clone size are taken as reported in that table, and D and trimming were inferred from the DNA itself. The sample table holds around 140,000 clones, of which approximately 85% were seen once. Of the sample, about 7.5% is held by the ten largest clones.

The germline V gene encodes CDR1 SEHNR and CDR2 FQNEAQ (reference sequence). Reading from cysteine to phenylalanine, the CDR3 counts 14 amino acids. Just CDR3 DNA is preserved here, 42 bases in frame from base 1. V is reduced by 6 bases and J by 3 bases, leaving a spacing of 11 bases between them. The cohort was made up of under 800 healthy bone marrow donors. At the time of sampling, every cohort member was nominally healthy, though immune exposures that went unrecorded were likely present. The donor was CMV seropositive and belonged to the group of 250 to 350 seropositive cohort members. A peripheral blood sample was collected from each donor, and TCR beta sequencing was performed on peripheral blood mononuclear cells. Genomic DNA was extracted from the blood cell samples with the Qiagen DNeasy Blood Extraction Kit.

The rearranged chain carries TRBV7-9 and TRBJ2-2; no D gene can be assigned with confidence. The specimen sequenced was PBMCs. This TCR was recovered from a woman aged 50 to 60 in good health and CMV-seropositive. The CDR3 amino acid sequence is: CASRTGQDTGELFF. The nucleotide sequence is TGTGCCAGCAGAACTGGCCAGGACACCGGGGAGCTGTTTTTT.